This T cell receptor beta chain was identified in a study of human versus mouse CDR3 diversity and MHC coevolution. Study context: Between about 0.6 x 10^7 and 1.6 x 10^7 valid reads came from each sample.

The protocol was immunoSEQ multiplex PCR, while the TCRdb copy is restricted to in-frame clones and leaves out a portion. The sample records about 83,000 clones, under 95% being singletons. This CDR3 contains 14 residues. With 7 bases clipped from V and 4 bases from J, the junction kept 7 bases outside the gene matches. In germline, CDR1 is MDHEN, CDR2 SYDVKM. Points on this clone: What it binds is not known.

Study-wide findings and caveats: Roughly 6 MHC II alleles selected the human T cells. Human CDR3s averaged more deletions and insertions than mouse CDR3s.

The chain employs TRBV28 and TRBJ1-5, with 7 bases aligning to TRBD1. The sequence was collected from a person aged 30-69 years in good health. Sequenced input: naive CD4+ T cells from blood. Subset given: CD45RO-negative CD62L-positive naive CD4 T cells. In DNA, the CDR3 is TGTGCCAGCAAGGGGACAGTAAAAAATCAGCCCCAGCATTTT. Residues: CASKGTVKNQPQHF.